This TCR beta chain was observed in a study of shared clonotypes between healthy human individuals. At the level of the study: Each donor's CD4 naive and CD4 memory cells filled three plates apiece, CD8 naive two, and CD8 memory one. Regarding the study as a whole: Non-shared clonotypes showed lower generation probabilities than clonotypes common to all four donors.

The V gene's germline CDR1 is GTSNPN and CDR2 SVGIG (reference sequence). The CDR3 length is 13 residues. CD45RO-negative, CCR7-positively selected cells formed the naive CD8 fraction, excluding terminally differentiated effector memory CD45RA+ cells. In the case of this clone: What it binds is unknown. The junction departs from the called germline gene at one end, perhaps through a read error. The sample carries other DNA sequences with the same CDR3.

Every subset's genomic DNA went evenly onto several immunoSEQ plates. This table comes from immunoSEQ multiplex PCR, and its TCRdb copy is limited to in-frame clones, with some not included. The repertoire holds roughly 2 million clones, with about 95% as singletons. The origin of this receptor is a man aged 18 to 29 in good health. What was sequenced was naive CD8+ T cells sorted from blood. V and J are TRBV30 and TRBJ2-7; TRBD2 matches 12 bases. CDR3: CAWSGLAGWEQYF. The CDR3 bases are TGCGCCTGGAGTGGACTAGCGGGGTGGGAGCAGTACTTC.